Shown below are 24 T cell receptor beta chains from a single sample sequenced in a study of cytomegalovirus exposure and HLA in healthy donors. Clones were sequenced by immunoSEQ multiplex PCR, and TCRdb holds only the in-frame ones, with some missing. The sample has about 54,000 clones; over 85% are singletons. Sequencing was carried out using PBMCs. All receptors come from a woman aged 18-35 years in good health and CMV-seropositive.

The rearrangement uses TRBV15 and TRBJ2-3; TRBD2 matches 11 bases. This CDR3 spans 14 amino acids. CDR1 is LNHNV, CDR2 YYDKDF, per germline (reference sequence). The V segment lost 8 bases and the J segment 8 bases; nucleotides outside the gene matches: 9. The CDR3 DNA sequence: TGTGCCACCTCTATAGCGGGGGGGCAGGGTACGCAGTATTTT. It encodes CATSIAGGQGTQYF.

The CDR3 spells CARRPRDYEQYF. The CDR3 DNA is TGTGCCAGGAGGCCGCGGGATTACGAGCAGTACTTC. V usage is TRBV6-4 and J usage is TRBJ2-7; TRBD2 might be the D (6 bases). This CDR3 has 12 residues. The germline gives CDR1 MRHNA, CDR2 SNTAGT. Trimming left V 9 bases short and J 4 bases short, with 13 bases between.

The gene calls are TRBV10-2 and TRBJ2-3, with D maybe TRBD2 (5 bases). The germline V and J ends were trimmed by 2 bases and 0 bases, with 12 bases remaining between them. Germline V gene sequence: CDR1 WSHSY, CDR2 SAAADI. CDR3 size: 16 residues. CDR3 sequence (DNA): TGCGCCAGCAGTGAGAGGAGCGGCTCTAGCACAGATACGCAGTATTTT. This codes for CASSERSGSSTDTQYF.

J is TRBJ2-7 and V is TRBV6-6; TRBD2 agrees at 12 bases. J lost 4 bases, V lost 0 bases, and 4 bases had no gene match. CDR1 is MNHNY, CDR2 SVGAGI, per germline (reference sequence). The CDR3 extends over 16 amino acids. CDR3 nucleotide sequence: TGTGCCAGCAGTTACTCGACTAGCGGGGGAGGGTACGAGCAGTACTTC. It yields the protein CASSYSTSGGGYEQYF.

This clone was detected only a few times. V usage is TRBV29-1 and J usage is TRBJ1-1; no reliable D call. The germline V gene encodes CDR1 SQVTM and CDR2 ANQGSEA. The V and J ends lost 1 base and 4 bases respectively, with 13 bases between them. The CDR3 runs to 14 residues. The CDR3 region has the DNA TGCAGCGTTGAAGCCCCCCGCCGGGGCACTGAAGCTTTCTTT. It encodes CSVEAPRRGTEAFF.

This chain uses TRBV5-1 with TRBJ1-1, with 9 bases that match TRBD1. This CDR3 comprises 15 residues. CDR1 is SGHRS and CDR2 is YFSETQ in the germline V gene. The ends lost 4 bases at V and 1 base at J; junction bases unmatched: 5. The CDR3 region is CASSAGQGSNTEAFF. The CDR3 DNA reads as TGCGCCAGCAGCGCGGGACAGGGTTCGAACACTGAAGCTTTCTTT.

This chain uses TRBV30 with TRBJ2-3; 7 bases agree with TRBD1. The CDR3 is made up of 15 amino acids. Germline CDR1 reads GTSNPN; CDR2 reads SVGIG (reference sequence). Trimming took 0 bases from V and 1 from J; bases not matched to a gene: 4. In DNA, the CDR3 is TGTGCCTGGAGTGTGGAAGGGGGCGGCACAGATACGCAGTATTTT. Its protein product is CAWSVEGGGTDTQYF.

This clone was recorded only once. The chain links TRBV5-6 to TRBJ2-7; 9 nucleotides line up with TRBD1. J lost 4 bases, V lost 4 bases, and 12 bases had no gene match. CDR3 length equals 16 residues. Germline V gene sequence: CDR1 SGHDT, CDR2 YYEEEE. The CDR3 region has the DNA TGTGCCAGCAGCGCCGGGACAGGGTTGTTTTTATACGAGCAGTACTTC. It codes for CASSAGTGLFLYEQYF.

The rearrangement joins TRBV18 to TRBJ2-5, with TRBD1 identical over 7 bases. The CDR3 runs to 15 residues. The germline gives CDR1 KGHSH, CDR2 LQKENI. Trimming cost V 3 bases and J 1 base; bases outside gene matches: 5. Here the CDR3 DNA reads TGTGCCAGCTCACCCCAGACAGGGAGCCAAGAGACCCAGTACTTC. It translates to CASSPQTGSQETQYF.

The chain combines TRBV7-2 with TRBJ2-1; 11 nucleotides align to TRBD2. V shed 4 bases and J 9 bases; nucleotides not matched to a gene: 5. Germline V CDR1 and CDR2: SGHTA, FQGNSA. The CDR3 sequence is 14 residues long. The CDR3 spells CASSSGTSGGEQFF. The CDR3 nucleotides read TGTGCCAGCAGCTCCGGGACTAGCGGTGGTGAGCAGTTCTTC.

V gene TRBV5-5 combines with J gene TRBJ1-2; 7 bases map to TRBD1. The J segment lost 4 bases and the V segment lost 3 bases, leaving 21 bases of the junction unmatched. Germline V gene lookup returns CDR1 SGHKS and CDR2 YYEKEE (reference sequence). This CDR3 is built from 19 residues. The CDR3 region is CASSSLPTGIVLGAYGYTF. CDR3 coding DNA: TGTGCCAGCAGCTCGTTACCGACAGGGATAGTATTGGGGGCCTATGGCTACACCTTC.

The CDR3 DNA reads TGTGCCACCAGCACCAGGGCTCCAAATCAGCCCCAGCATTTT. Translating it yields CATSTRAPNQPQHF. The J gene is TRBJ1-5, the V gene TRBV15; maybe TRBD1 (5 bases). Trimming removed 4 bases from V and 4 bases from J, with 11 bases in between. Germline CDR1 reads LNHNV; CDR2 reads YYDKDF (reference sequence). The CDR3 length is 14 residues. Complete variable domain (other parts from reference TRBV15 and TRBJ1-5): DAMVIQNPRYQVTQFGKPVTLSCSQTLNHNVMYWYQQKSSQAPKLLFHYYDKDFNNEADTPDNFQSRRPNTSFCFLDIRSPGLGDTAMYLCATSTRAPNQPQHFGDGTRLSIL.

Only one count was recorded for this clone. The rearrangement uses TRBV7-6 and TRBJ2-2; possible D gene TRBD1, 7 bases. Germline CDR1 is SGHVS and CDR2 is FNYEAQ. CDR3 length equals 12 residues. DNA for the CDR3: TGTGCTGCAGGGGGGTGGACCGGGGAGCTGTTTTTT. The encoded protein is CAAGGWTGELFF.

V is TRBV7-2 and J is TRBJ2-3; a possible D gene is TRBD1 (6 bases). V lost 1 base, J lost 2 bases, and 13 bases lay in between. The CDR3 covers 16 residues. Germline V gene data show CDR1 as SGHTA and CDR2 as FQGNSA. CDR3 loop: CASSLEWGQFTDTQYF. The CDR3 DNA follows: TGTGCCAGCAGCTTAGAATGGGGGCAGTTCACAGATACGCAGTATTTT.

This rearrangement joins TRBV2 to TRBJ1-2; 7 positions agree with TRBD1. The CDR3 totals 15 residues. Germline values: CDR1 SNHLY, CDR2 FYNNEI. Trimming removed 6 bases from V and 5 bases from J; junction bases left unmatched: 12. Here the CDR3 DNA reads TGTGCCAGCAGCGCTCTTTCCGGGACAGCGTATGGCTACACCTTC. Protein: CASSALSGTAYGYTF.

This sequence joins TRBV2 and TRBJ2-7, with 9 bases that match TRBD1. V was clipped by 8 bases and J by 2 bases; unmatched bases: 4. The CDR3 totals 13 residues. In germline, CDR1 is SNHLY, CDR2 FYNNEI. The CDR3 DNA reads as TGTGCCAGCTGCGGACAGGGGACCTACGAGCAGTACTTC. Protein sequence: CASCGQGTYEQYF.

The chain is built from TRBV19 and TRBJ1-2; D perhaps matches TRBD1 (5 bases). The germline CDR1 and CDR2 sequences are LNHDA and SQIVND (reference sequence). The CDR3 has 15 amino acids. V gave up 3 bases and J gave up 0 bases, with 11 bases separating them. In DNA, the CDR3 is TGTGCCAGTAGTATCATAGGGGCCTCTAACTATGGCTACACCTTC. Its translation is CASSIIGASNYGYTF.

This clone has a single count. This chain uses TRBV6-6 with TRBJ2-7, with D unresolved. CDR1 is MNHNY and CDR2 is SVGAGI in the germline V gene (reference sequence). The CDR3 has 11 residues. V was shortened by 11 bases and J by 4 bases, with 12 bases between the two germline ends. DNA of the CDR3: TGTGCCGCCAAAAGGAGTTACGAGCAGTACTTC. Translation: CAAKRSYEQYF.

The J gene is TRBJ2-7, the V gene TRBV15, with 9 bases identical to TRBD1. This CDR3 is 16 amino acids long. Germline CDR1 is LNHNV and CDR2 is YYDKDF (reference sequence). After removal of 3 bases from V and 3 bases from J, the junction contained 9 bases not matched to a gene. The CDR3 nucleotides are TGTGCCACCAGCAGGGGGGGGGACAGGGCCCTCTACGAGCAGTACTTC. The encoded protein is CATSRGGDRALYEQYF.

The chain couples TRBV19 to TRBJ2-3, with D perhaps matching TRBD2 (6 bases). Germline lookup yields CDR1 LNHDA and CDR2 SQIVND (reference sequence). Trimming removed 6 bases at V and 2 bases at J, with 15 bases between. This CDR3 spans 15 amino acids. CDR3 coding DNA: TGTGCCAGTAGGGGGCTCGGGGGAGTCACAGATACGCAGTATTTT. It yields the protein CASRGLGGVTDTQYF.

The table lists this clone with a few counts. V usage is TRBV30 and J usage is TRBJ1-2; the D gene is possibly TRBD1 (6 bases). Trimming removed 3 bases at V and 4 bases at J, with 12 bases between. The CDR3 extends over 13 amino acids. Germline lookup yields CDR1 GTSNPN and CDR2 SVGIG (reference sequence). The DNA for the CDR3 is TGTGCCTGGAGCGGACAGAGTCCCTATGGCTACACCTTC. Its translation is CAWSGQSPYGYTF. The whole variable domain, filled in from reference TRBV30 and TRBJ1-2, reads SQTIHQWPATLVQPVGSPLSLECTVEGTSNPNLYWYRQAAGRGLQLLFYSVGIGQISSEVPQNLSASRPQDRQFILSSKKLLLSDSGFYLCAWSGQSPYGYTFGSGTRLTVV.

In DNA, the CDR3 is TGTGCCAGCAGCTTAGGGGTTGGCAACAGAGATACGCAGTATTTT. Translating it yields CASSLGVGNRDTQYF. The chain is built from TRBV7-9 and TRBJ2-3; no clear D gene. Germline loops: CDR1 SEHNR, CDR2 FQNEAQ (reference sequence). V was shortened by 1 base and J by 5 bases, with 13 bases between the two germline ends. The CDR3 has 15 residues.

The V and J genes are TRBV6-1 and TRBJ2-1; D is unresolved. The CDR3 sequence is 12 residues long. CDR1 is MNHNS, CDR2 SASEGT, per germline. Trimming cost V 7 bases and J 4 bases, with 8 bases left between them. The DNA of the CDR3 is TGTGCCAGCACTCAGTTTTACAATGAGCAGTTCTTC. Translated: CASTQFYNEQFF.

J is TRBJ2-1 and V is TRBV6-5, with D tentatively TRBD1 (6 bases). The CDR3 runs 15 residues. Germline CDR1 MNHEY, CDR2 SVGAGI. V lost 0 bases, J lost 3 bases, and 9 bases lay in between. The CDR3 loop reads CASSYSWDNYNEQFF. The CDR3 nucleotides are TGTGCCAGCAGTTACTCTTGGGACAACTACAATGAGCAGTTCTTC.